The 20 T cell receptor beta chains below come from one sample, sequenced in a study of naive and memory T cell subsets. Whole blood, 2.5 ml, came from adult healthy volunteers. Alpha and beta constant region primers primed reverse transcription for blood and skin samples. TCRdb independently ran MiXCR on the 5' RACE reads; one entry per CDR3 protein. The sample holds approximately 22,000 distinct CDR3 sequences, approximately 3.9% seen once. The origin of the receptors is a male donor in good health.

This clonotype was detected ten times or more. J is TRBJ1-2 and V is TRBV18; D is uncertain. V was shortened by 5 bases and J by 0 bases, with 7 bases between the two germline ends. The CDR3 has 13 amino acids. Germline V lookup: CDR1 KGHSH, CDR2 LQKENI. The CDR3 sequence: CASSREANYGYTF. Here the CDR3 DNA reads TGTGCCAGCTCAAGAGAGGCTAACTATGGCTACACCTTC.

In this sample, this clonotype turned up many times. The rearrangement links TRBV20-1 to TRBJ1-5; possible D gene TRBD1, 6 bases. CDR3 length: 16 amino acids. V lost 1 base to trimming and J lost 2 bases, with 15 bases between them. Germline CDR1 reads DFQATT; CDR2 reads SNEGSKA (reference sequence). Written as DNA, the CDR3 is TGCAGTGCTAGAGGAGGTGGAGGGGGGGGCAATCAGCCCCAGCATTTT. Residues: CSARGGGGGGNQPQHF.

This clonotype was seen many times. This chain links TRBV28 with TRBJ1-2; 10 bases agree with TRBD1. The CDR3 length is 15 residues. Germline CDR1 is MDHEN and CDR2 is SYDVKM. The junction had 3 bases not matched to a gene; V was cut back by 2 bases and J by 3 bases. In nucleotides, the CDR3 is TGTGCCAGCAGTTTAGGGACAGGGGCGGACTATGGCTACACCTTC. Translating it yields CASSLGTGADYGYTF.

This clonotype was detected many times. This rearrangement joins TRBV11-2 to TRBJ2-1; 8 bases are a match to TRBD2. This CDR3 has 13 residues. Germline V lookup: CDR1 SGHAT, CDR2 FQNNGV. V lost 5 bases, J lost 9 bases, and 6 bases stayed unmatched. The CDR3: CASSPGTSFEQFF. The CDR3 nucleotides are TGTGCCAGCAGCCCCGGGACTAGTTTTGAGCAGTTCTTC.

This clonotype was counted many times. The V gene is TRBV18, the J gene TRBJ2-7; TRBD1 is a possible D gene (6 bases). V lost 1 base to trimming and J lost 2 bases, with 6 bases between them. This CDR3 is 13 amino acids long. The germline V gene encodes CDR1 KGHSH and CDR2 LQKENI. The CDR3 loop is CASSPRQAYEQYF. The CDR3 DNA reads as TGTGCCAGCTCACCACGACAGGCCTACGAGCAGTACTTC.

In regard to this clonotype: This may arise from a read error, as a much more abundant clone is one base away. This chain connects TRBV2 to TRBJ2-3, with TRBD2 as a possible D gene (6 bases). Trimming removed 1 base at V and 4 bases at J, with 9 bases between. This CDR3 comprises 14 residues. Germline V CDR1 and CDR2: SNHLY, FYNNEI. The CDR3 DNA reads TGTGCCAGCAGTGAAGAATGGGGGGCAGATACGCAGTATTTT. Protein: CASSEEWGADTQYF.

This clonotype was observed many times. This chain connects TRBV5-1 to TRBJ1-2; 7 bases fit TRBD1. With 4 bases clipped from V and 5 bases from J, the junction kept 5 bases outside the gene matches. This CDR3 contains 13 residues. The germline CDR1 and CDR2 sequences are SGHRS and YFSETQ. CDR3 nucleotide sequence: TGCGCCAGCAGCGCTGGGACAGTATATGGCTACACCTTC. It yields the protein CASSAGTVYGYTF.

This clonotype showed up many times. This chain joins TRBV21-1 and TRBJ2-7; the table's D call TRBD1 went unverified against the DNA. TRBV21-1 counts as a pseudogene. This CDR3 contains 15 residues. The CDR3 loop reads CAIPHTYRVWYEQYF. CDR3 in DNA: TGTGCCATCCCTCACACCTACAGGGTTTGGTACGAGCAGTACTTC.

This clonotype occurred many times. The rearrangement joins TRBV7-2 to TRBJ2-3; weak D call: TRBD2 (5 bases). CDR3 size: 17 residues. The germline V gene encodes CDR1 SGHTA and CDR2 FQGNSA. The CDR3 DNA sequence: TGTGCTAGCCAGAGTACCAGCGGAGCGCTTAGCACAGATACGCAGTATTTT. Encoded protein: CASQSTSGALSTDTQYF.

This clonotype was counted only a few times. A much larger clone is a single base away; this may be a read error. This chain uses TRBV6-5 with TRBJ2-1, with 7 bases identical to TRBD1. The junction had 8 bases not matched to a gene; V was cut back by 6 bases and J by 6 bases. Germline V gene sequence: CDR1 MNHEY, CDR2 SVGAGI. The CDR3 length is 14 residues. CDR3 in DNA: TGTGCCAGCAGGGGGACAGTGTTTTGCAATGAGCAGTTCTTC. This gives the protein CASRGTVFCNEQFF.

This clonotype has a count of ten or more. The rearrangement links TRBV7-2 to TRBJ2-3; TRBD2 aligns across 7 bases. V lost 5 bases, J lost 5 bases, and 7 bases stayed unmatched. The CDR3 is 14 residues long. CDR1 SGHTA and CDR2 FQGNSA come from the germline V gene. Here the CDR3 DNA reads TGTGCCAGCAGCATACCATGGACTAGAGATACGCAGTATTTT. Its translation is CASSIPWTRDTQYF.

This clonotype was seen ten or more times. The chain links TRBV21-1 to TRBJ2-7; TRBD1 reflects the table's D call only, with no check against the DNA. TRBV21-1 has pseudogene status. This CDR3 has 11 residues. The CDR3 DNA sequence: TGTGCCAGGGAACCCCCGAACGAGCAGTACTTC. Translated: CAREPPNEQYF.

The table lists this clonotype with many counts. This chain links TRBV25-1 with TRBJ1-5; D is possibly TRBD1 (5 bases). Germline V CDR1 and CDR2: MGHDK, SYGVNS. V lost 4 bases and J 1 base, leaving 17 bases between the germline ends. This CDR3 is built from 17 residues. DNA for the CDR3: TGTGCCAGCAGTGGTGGCAGGGCCCCGGAGAGCAATCAGCCCCAGCATTTT. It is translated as CASSGGRAPESNQPQHF.

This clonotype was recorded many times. The CDR3 DNA is TGTGCCAGCTCACTGAACAATCAGCCCCAGCATTTT. Protein: CASSLNNQPQHF. The chain joins TRBV18 to TRBJ1-5; D is uncertain. Trimming pared 4 bases from V and 3 bases from J, leaving 4 bases between. This CDR3 spans 12 amino acids. Germline loops: CDR1 KGHSH, CDR2 LQKENI.

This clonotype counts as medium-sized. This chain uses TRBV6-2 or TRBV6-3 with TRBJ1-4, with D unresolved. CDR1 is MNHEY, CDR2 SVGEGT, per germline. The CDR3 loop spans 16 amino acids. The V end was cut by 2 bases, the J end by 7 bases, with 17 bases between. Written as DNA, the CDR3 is TGTGCCAGCAGTTACGGATTTTGGGCAATAAGTGAAAAACTGTTTTTT. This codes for CASSYGFWAISEKLFF.

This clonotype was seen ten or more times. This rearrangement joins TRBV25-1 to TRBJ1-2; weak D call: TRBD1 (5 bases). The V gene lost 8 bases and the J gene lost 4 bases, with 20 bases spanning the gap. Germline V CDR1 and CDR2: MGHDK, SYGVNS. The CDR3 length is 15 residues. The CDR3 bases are TGTGCCAGCTCCAGAGGGGTGAGACAACCCTATGGCTACACCTTC. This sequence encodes CASSRGVRQPYGYTF.

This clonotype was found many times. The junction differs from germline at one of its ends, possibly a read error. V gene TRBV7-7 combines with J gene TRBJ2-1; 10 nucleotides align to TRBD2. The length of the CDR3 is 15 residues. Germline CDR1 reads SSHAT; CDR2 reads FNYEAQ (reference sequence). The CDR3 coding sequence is TGTGCTAGCAGCCCGTTAGCGGGAGGCTACAATGAGCAGTTCTTC. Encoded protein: CASSPLAGGYNEQFF.

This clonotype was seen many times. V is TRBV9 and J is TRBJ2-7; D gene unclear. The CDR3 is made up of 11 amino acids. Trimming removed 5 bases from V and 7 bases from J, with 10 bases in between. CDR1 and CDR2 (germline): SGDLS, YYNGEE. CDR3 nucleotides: TGTGCCAGCAGTTCGGGTGGGGAGCAGTACTTC. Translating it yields CASSSGGEQYF.

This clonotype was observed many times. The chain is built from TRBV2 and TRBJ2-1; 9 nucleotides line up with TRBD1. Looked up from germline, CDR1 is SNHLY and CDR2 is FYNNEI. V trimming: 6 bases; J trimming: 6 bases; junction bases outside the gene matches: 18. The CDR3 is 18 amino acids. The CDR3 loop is CASRAPGQGPWGLNEQFF. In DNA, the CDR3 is TGTGCCAGCAGGGCACCGGGACAGGGCCCCTGGGGTCTCAATGAGCAGTTCTTC.

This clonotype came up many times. This CDR3 reads CASKSSYEQYF. The CDR3 DNA sequence: TGTGCCAGCAAAAGCTCCTACGAGCAGTACTTC. The chain carries TRBV6-5 and TRBJ2-7; D gene uncertain. CDR3 length: 11 residues. Trimming removed 7 bases at V and 0 bases at J, with 4 bases between. Germline V gene data show CDR1 as MNHEY and CDR2 as SVGAGI.